These 2 T cell receptor beta chains were sequenced from one sample in a study of OX40 agonist ivuxolimab in advanced cancers. Data came from immunoSEQ multiplex PCR; TCRdb stores just in-frame clones and leaves some out. This sample has roughly 70,000 clones, with 82% found just once. The sample was CD4+ or CD8+ T cells sorted from blood, taken in a trial of the OX40 agonist ivuxolimab. Receptors were obtained from an adult with an advanced solid tumor such as melanoma, head and neck, liver or kidney cancer.

This clone showed up just a few times. This rearrangement joins TRBV6-6 to TRBJ1-1; a possible D gene is TRBD1 (5 bases). This CDR3 has 16 residues. CDR1 is MNHNY, CDR2 SVGAGI, per germline (reference sequence). V gave up 2 bases and J gave up 1 base, with 14 bases separating them. The CDR3 DNA sequence: TGTGCCAGCAGTTACGGGGCCCAACTGGGGAACACTGAAGCTTTCTTT. This encodes CASSYGAQLGNTEAFF.

The chain is built from TRBV7-2 and TRBJ2-5; no definite D call. CDR3 length equals 13 residues. The V gene lost 2 bases and the J gene lost 2 bases, with 6 bases spanning the gap. Looked up from germline, CDR1 is SGHTA and CDR2 is FQGNSA. The CDR3 here is CASSLSKQETQYF. DNA of the CDR3: TGTGCCAGCAGCTTATCCAAACAAGAGACCCAGTACTTC.